The next 25 T cell receptor beta chains were all read from a single sample in a study of cytomegalovirus exposure and HLA in healthy donors. The study ran its PCR with 60 Vbeta and 13 Jbeta primers. Some clones are missing from TCRdb's copy, which holds only in-frame ones; the method was immunoSEQ multiplex PCR. The data show about 89,000 clones, about 75% seen once. The sequenced material came from PBMCs. These receptors originate from a man younger than 45 in good health and CMV-seropositive.

The V call is TRBV4-1, the J call TRBJ2-2, with D perhaps matching TRBD1 (6 bases). Germline V gives CDR1 MGHRA, CDR2 YSYEKL. This CDR3 region has 13 residues. V gave up 6 bases and J gave up 8 bases, with 13 bases separating them. The CDR3 DNA reads as TGCGCCAGCAGGGGGGCTAACATAGGGGAGCTGTTTTTT. It yields the protein CASRGANIGELFF.

The rearrangement joins TRBV6-6 to TRBJ2-1; 8 bases align to TRBD1. The CDR3 is 16 amino acids. Germline loops: CDR1 MNHNY, CDR2 SVGAGI (reference sequence). V was clipped by 5 bases and J by 5 bases; unmatched bases: 11. The CDR3 DNA is TGTGCCAGCAGTAAAAATCCGGGACAGGAAAACAATGAGCAGTTCTTC. It specifies CASSKNPGQENNEQFF.

J is TRBJ1-1 and V is TRBV28; a weak D match, TRBD1 (6 bases). This CDR3 comprises 17 residues. Germline assignment: CDR1 MDHEN and CDR2 SYDVKM. V lost 6 bases and J lost 5, with 25 bases in between. CDR3 protein: CASRTRWGGWNGTEAFF. The CDR3 nucleotides read TGTGCCAGCAGGACCCGATGGGGGGGCTGGAATGGGACTGAAGCTTTCTTT.

The chain employs TRBV2 and TRBJ2-7; D is unclear. The germline CDR1 and CDR2 sequences are SNHLY and FYNNEI. There are 14 residues in the CDR3. The V end was cut by 6 bases, the J end by 3 bases, with 15 bases between. The CDR3 DNA is TGTGCCAGCAGCCCCGACATCAATTTCTACGAGCAGTACTTC. Its translation is CASSPDINFYEQYF.

In its sample, this clone ranks as medium-sized. This rearrangement joins TRBV4-2 to TRBJ1-5, with TRBD1 identical over 7 bases. Germline V CDR1 and CDR2: LGHNA, YNFKEQ. Trimming at V came to 0 bases and at J to 3 bases, leaving 8 bases not matched to a gene. There are 17 residues in the CDR3. For the CDR3, the DNA is TGTGCCAGCAGCCAAGATTGGGCAGGGGGTCCCAATCAGCCCCAGCATTTT. This encodes CASSQDWAGGPNQPQHF.

The rearrangement links TRBV30 to TRBJ1-6, with 8 bases fitting TRBD1. V lost 5 bases and J lost 9; bases outside the gene matches: 6. Germline CDR1 is GTSNPN and CDR2 is SVGIG (reference sequence). The CDR3 is made up of 13 amino acids. CDR3 in DNA: TGTGCCTGGGGACAGGGTGGTGGTTCACCCCTCCACTTT. It codes for CAWGQGGGSPLHF. The whole variable domain, remainder taken from reference TRBV30 and TRBJ1-6, is SQTIHQWPATLVQPVGSPLSLECTVEGTSNPNLYWYRQAAGRGLQLLFYSVGIGQISSEVPQNLSASRPQDRQFILSSKKLLLSDSGFYLCAWGQGGGSPLHFGNGTRLTVT.

The rearrangement uses TRBV19 and TRBJ2-5; 7 bases map to TRBD1. The DNA matches TRBJ2-7 better at its end, which makes the J call doubtful. The CDR3 length is 13 residues. Germline V gene lookup returns CDR1 LNHDA and CDR2 SQIVND (reference sequence). The CDR3 DNA reads TGTGCCAGTAGTAGGGACAGAACCTACGAGCAGTACTTC. Protein product: CASSRDRTYEQYF.

The chain employs TRBV18 and TRBJ1-3, with a possible D match to TRBD1 (5 bases). Trimming shortened V by 0 bases and J by 2 bases, and 8 bases separated the two germline ends. Germline-derived CDR1 and CDR2 are KGHSH and LQKENI. The length of the CDR3 is 15 residues. CDR3 DNA: TGTGCCAGCTCACCACCGGGGGGGACTGGAAACACCATATATTTT. Translated: CASSPPGGTGNTIYF.

This clone was seen a handful of times. The V and J genes are TRBV27 and TRBJ2-3, with a weak D call TRBD2 (6 bases). Germline-derived CDR1 and CDR2 are MNHEY and SMNVEV (reference sequence). The V end was cut by 3 bases, the J end by 8 bases, with 12 bases between. The CDR3 contains 13 residues. CDR3 residues: CASSFPSEGTQYF. CDR3 nucleotides: TGTGCCAGCAGTTTTCCTAGCGAGGGTACGCAGTATTTT.

The CDR3 spells CASSLGAGVKVGSEAFF. DNA for the CDR3: TGTGCCAGCAGCTTAGGGGCAGGGGTAAAGGTGGGCTCTGAAGCTTTCTTT. The chain links TRBV11-2 to TRBJ1-1, with D perhaps TRBD1 (6 bases). There are 17 residues in the CDR3. Per germline, CDR1 SGHAT and CDR2 FQNNGV. Trimming took 1 base from V and 6 from J, leaving 21 bases between them.

V and J are TRBV4-1 and TRBJ1-1; 8 bases match TRBD1. Germline V gene lookup returns CDR1 MGHRA and CDR2 YSYEKL. The CDR3 sequence is 15 residues long. V was pared by 2 bases and J by 1 base, with 3 bases of the junction left unmatched. This CDR3 is CASSQTGTGNTEAFF. The CDR3, as DNA: TGCGCCAGCAGCCAAACCGGGACAGGGAACACTGAAGCTTTCTTT.

V and J are TRBV10-1 and TRBJ2-2, with D uncertain. Germline V CDR1 and CDR2: WNHNN, SYGVQD (reference sequence). This CDR3 is 14 amino acids long. V gave up 7 bases and J gave up 5 bases, with 14 bases separating them. The CDR3 DNA is TGCGCCAGCAAGTCGGCGGTGACTACCGGGGAGCTGTTTTTT. This translates into CASKSAVTTGELFF.

The CDR3 protein is CASSQDHGHNEKLFF. The DNA for the CDR3 is TGCGCCAGCAGCCAAGATCATGGCCATAATGAAAAACTGTTTTTT. The chain links TRBV4-3 to TRBJ1-4; D is uncertain. CDR1 and CDR2 from the germline V gene are LGHNA and YSLEER. Trimming took off 0 bases at V and 4 bases at J, with 9 bases between the two ends. The CDR3 is made up of 15 amino acids.

The V and J genes are TRBV4-2 and TRBJ2-7; D is possibly TRBD1 (5 bases). This CDR3 comprises 15 residues. V shed 0 bases and J shed 4 bases, with 13 bases lying between them. Germline V gene sequence: CDR1 LGHNA, CDR2 YNFKEQ. The CDR3 loop is CASSQDEARVYEQYF. CDR3 sequence (DNA): TGTGCCAGCAGCCAAGACGAGGCCAGGGTATACGAGCAGTACTTC.

This clone has a handful of counts. V gene TRBV6-5 combines with J gene TRBJ2-1, with D tentatively TRBD1 (6 bases). Trimming cost V 2 bases and J 6 bases, with 8 bases left between them. Germline CDR1 is MNHEY and CDR2 is SVGAGI. CDR3 size: 13 residues. CDR3 nucleotide sequence: TGTGCCAGCAGTTACCAGGACAGCAATGAGCAGTTCTTC. Translating gives CASSYQDSNEQFF.

The CDR3, as DNA: TGTGCCAGCAGTGGGGGGTTTGGAGGACCCTACGAGCAGTACTTC. This gives the protein CASSGGFGGPYEQYF. The chain employs TRBV27 and TRBJ2-7, with a weak D call TRBD2 (6 bases). From germline, CDR1 is MNHEY and CDR2 SMNVEV (reference sequence). V was cut by 5 bases and J by 2 bases, with 16 bases left in between. This CDR3 contains 15 residues.

The rearrangement uses TRBV29-1 and TRBJ1-2; maybe TRBD1 (6 bases). Per the germline V gene, CDR1 is SQVTM and CDR2 is ANQGSEA. The CDR3 is 14 residues long. V was trimmed by 6 bases and J by 7 bases, leaving 21 bases between them. The CDR3 nucleotides are TGCAGCGTCCCTTGGGTCGGGGGGCGTACTGGCTACACCTTC. This encodes CSVPWVGGRTGYTF.

This chain connects TRBV15 to TRBJ2-5; 10 bases fit TRBD1. This CDR3 spans 18 amino acids. V was pared by 1 base and J by 5 bases, with 13 bases of the junction left unmatched. Germline loops: CDR1 LNHNV, CDR2 YYDKDF (reference sequence). The CDR3 loop is CATSRGGRTGGLGETQYF. The CDR3 region has the DNA TGTGCCACCAGCAGAGGGGGGAGGACAGGGGGTTTGGGGGAGACCCAGTACTTC. The full variable domain, its missing parts supplied by reference TRBV15 and TRBJ2-5, is DAMVIQNPRYQVTQFGKPVTLSCSQTLNHNVMYWYQQKSSQAPKLLFHYYDKDFNNEADTPDNFQSRRPNTSFCFLDIRSPGLGDTAMYLCATSRGGRTGGLGETQYFGPGTRLLVL.

The chain carries TRBV2 and TRBJ1-5, with D maybe TRBD1 (5 bases). The CDR3 totals 14 residues. Germline V gives CDR1 SNHLY, CDR2 FYNNEI. Trimming stripped 2 bases from V and 6 bases from J, with 11 bases between. The CDR3 bases are TGTGCCAGCAGTGAACTTGTAGGGGTTCAGCCCCAGCATTTT. As protein: CASSELVGVQPQHF.

The V gene is TRBV27, the J gene TRBJ2-7; TRBD2 matches 10 bases. CDR3 length: 17 residues. J gave up 4 bases and V 4 bases, and 13 bases lay outside the gene matches. Germline-derived CDR1 and CDR2 are MNHEY and SMNVEV (reference sequence). CDR3 DNA sequence: TGTGCCAGCAGTTCTTCACCCCGGCTAGCGGGGGTTTACGAGCAGTACTTC. It is translated as CASSSSPRLAGVYEQYF.

This clone has only a few counts. J is TRBJ2-7 and V is TRBV29-1; TRBD2 agrees at 9 bases. The germline CDR1 and CDR2 sequences are SQVTM and ANQGSEA. The CDR3 contains 13 residues. V gave up 5 bases and J gave up 4 bases; unmatched junction bases: 6. CDR3 in DNA: TGCAGCGTTCGGCTTGCGGGGGGGTACGAGCAGTACTTC. Its protein product is CSVRLAGGYEQYF.

This chain joins TRBV5-4 and TRBJ2-7; D not resolved. Germline V gives CDR1 SGHNT, CDR2 YYREEE (reference sequence). The CDR3 is 15 amino acids. The germline V and J ends were trimmed by 3 bases and 2 bases, with 15 bases remaining between them. The CDR3 here is CASSSEVPLPYEQYF. CDR3 nucleotides: TGTGCCAGCAGCTCCGAGGTACCCCTCCCCTACGAGCAGTACTTC.

V usage is TRBV2 and J usage is TRBJ2-3, with 8 bases fitting TRBD2. Germline V gene sequence: CDR1 SNHLY, CDR2 FYNNEI. J was trimmed by 6 bases and V by 3 bases; bases with no gene match: 8. The CDR3 is 15 residues long. CDR3 sequence (DNA): TGTGCCAGCAGTGATGCGACGGGGGGGCCGGATACGCAGTATTTT. It specifies CASSDATGGPDTQYF.

V is TRBV9 and J is TRBJ1-1, with 7 bases fitting TRBD1. The germline CDR1 and CDR2 sequences are SGDLS and YYNGEE. The CDR3 spans 15 residues. J was trimmed by 5 bases and V by 3 bases; bases with no gene match: 10. The CDR3 bases are TGTGCCAGCAGCGGACCCCAGGGGGATGTTACTGAAGCTTTCTTT. Its protein is CASSGPQGDVTEAFF.

The genes are TRBV4-2 and TRBJ2-7; 8 nucleotides line up with TRBD1. J gave up 4 bases and V 0 bases, and 2 bases lay outside the gene matches. Germline CDR1 LGHNA, CDR2 YNFKEQ. The length of the CDR3 is 14 residues. CDR3 sequence reads: CASSQDRGQYEQYF. DNA of the CDR3: TGTGCCAGCAGCCAAGACAGGGGGCAATACGAGCAGTACTTC.